This T cell receptor beta chain was identified during a study of OX40 agonist ivuxolimab in advanced cancers. Study-wide background: Patients were treated with ivuxolimab, an agonistic anti-OX40 (CD134) antibody. Partial responses were achieved by three patients, one with hepatocellular carcinoma and two with cutaneous melanoma. Patients assigned to dose escalation were diagnosed with hepatocellular carcinoma, melanoma, renal cell or head and neck cancer.

The CDR3 runs 15 residues. V was pared by 0 bases and J by 2 bases, with 10 bases between. Looked up from germline, CDR1 is SGHNT and CDR2 is YYREEE (reference sequence). The sampling schedule covered blood at baseline, cycle 4 day 1, and cycle 7 day 1. Method: immunoSEQ multiplex PCR; TCRdb's copy keeps in-frame clones and lacks some. Among 50,000 to 70,000 clones listed, about 85% were seen once. The chain recombines TRBV5-4 with TRBJ2-3, with no clear D. The input for sequencing was CD4+ or CD8+ T cells sorted from blood, taken in a trial of the OX40 agonist ivuxolimab. This TCR came from an adult with an advanced solid tumor such as melanoma, head and neck, liver or kidney cancer. This chain's CDR3 is CASSLAQAYTDTQYF. For the CDR3, the DNA is TGTGCCAGCAGCTTGGCCCAGGCTTACACAGATACGCAGTATTTT.